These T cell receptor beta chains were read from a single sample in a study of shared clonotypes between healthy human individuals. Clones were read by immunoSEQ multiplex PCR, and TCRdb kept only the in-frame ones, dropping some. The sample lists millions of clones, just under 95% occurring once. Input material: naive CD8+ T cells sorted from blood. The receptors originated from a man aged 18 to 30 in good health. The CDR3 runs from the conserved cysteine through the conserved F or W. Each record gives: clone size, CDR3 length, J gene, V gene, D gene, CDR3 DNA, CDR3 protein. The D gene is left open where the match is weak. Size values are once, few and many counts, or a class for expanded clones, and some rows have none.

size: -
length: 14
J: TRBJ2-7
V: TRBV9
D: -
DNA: TGTGCCAGCAGCGTAGGCGGGTCCGCCTACGAGCAGTACTTC
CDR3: CASSVGGSAYEQYF

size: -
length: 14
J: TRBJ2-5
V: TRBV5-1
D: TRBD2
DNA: TGCGCCAGCAGCCCAGCGGGGGGCGGGCAGACCCAGTACTTC
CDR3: CASSPAGGGQTQYF

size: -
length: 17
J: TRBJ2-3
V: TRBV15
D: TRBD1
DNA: TGTGCCACCAGCTTCCCCTTCCCGGACAGGGGAAAAGATACGCAGTATTTT
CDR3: CATSFPFPDRGKDTQYF

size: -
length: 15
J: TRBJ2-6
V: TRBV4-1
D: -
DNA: TGCGCCAGCAGTCACCGAGCTATTGGGGCCAACGTCCTGACTTTC
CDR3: CASSHRAIGANVLTF

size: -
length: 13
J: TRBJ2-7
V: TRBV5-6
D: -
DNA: TGTGCCAGCAGCTATGGACAGTCCTACGAGCAGTACTTC
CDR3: CASSYGQSYEQYF

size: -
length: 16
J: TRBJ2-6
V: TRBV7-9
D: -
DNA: TGTGCCAGCAGCCAGGGCGGAAGCTCTGGGGCCAACGTCCTGACTTTC
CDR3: CASSQGGSSGANVLTF

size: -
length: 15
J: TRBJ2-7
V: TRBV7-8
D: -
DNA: TGTGCCAGCAGCTTAGGGGAGGTGGTTGGCTACGAGCAGTACTTC
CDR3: CASSLGEVVGYEQYF

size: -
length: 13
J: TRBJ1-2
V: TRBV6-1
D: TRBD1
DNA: TGTGCCAGCAGTGAAGGACAGGGGTATGGCTACACCTTC
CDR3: CASSEGQGYGYTF

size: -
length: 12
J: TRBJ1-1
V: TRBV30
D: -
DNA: TGTGCCTGGAGTATTGAGGCGGCTGAAGCTTTCTTT
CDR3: CAWSIEAAEAFF

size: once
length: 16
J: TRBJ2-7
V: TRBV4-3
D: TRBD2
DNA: TGCGCCAGCAGCCAAGCTAGGACTAGCGGTTTCTACGAGCAGTACTTC
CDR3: CASSQARTSGFYEQYF

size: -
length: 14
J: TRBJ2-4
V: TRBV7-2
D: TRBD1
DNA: TGTGCCAGCAGGGAGACAGGGGGCAAGGACATTCAGTACTTC
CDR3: CASRETGGKDIQYF

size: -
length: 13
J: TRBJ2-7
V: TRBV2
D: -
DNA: TGTGCCAGCACCCTCGGCGAGGGACCCGAGCAGTACTTC
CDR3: CASTLGEGPEQYF

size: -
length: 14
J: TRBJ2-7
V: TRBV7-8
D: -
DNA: TGTGCCAGCAGCTTAGAACGTAACTCCTACGAGCAGTACTTC
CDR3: CASSLERNSYEQYF

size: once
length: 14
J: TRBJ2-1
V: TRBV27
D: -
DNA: TGTGCCAGTTCTGATCGGGGGCCCTACAATGAGCAGTTCTTC
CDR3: CASSDRGPYNEQFF

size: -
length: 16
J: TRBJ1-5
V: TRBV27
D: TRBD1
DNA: TGTGCCAGCAGTCCATCGACAGGGGAGGTCAATCAGCCCCAGCATTTT
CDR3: CASSPSTGEVNQPQHF

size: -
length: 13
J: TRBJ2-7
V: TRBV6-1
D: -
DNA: TGTGCCATCCAGTCCCCGGCCTCCTACGAGCAGTACTTC
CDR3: CAIQSPASYEQYF

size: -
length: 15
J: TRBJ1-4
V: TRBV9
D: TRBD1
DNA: TGTGCCAGCAGCGCGGGGACAGGGGGCAATGAAAAACTGTTTTTT
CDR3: CASSAGTGGNEKLFF

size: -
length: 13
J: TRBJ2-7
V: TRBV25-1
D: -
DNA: TGTGCCAGCATTGGCGGCAGAGACTACGAGCAGTACTTC
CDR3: CASIGGRDYEQYF

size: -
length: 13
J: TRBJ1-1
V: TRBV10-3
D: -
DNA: TGTGCCATCAATGTCGGGGGGGGTACTGAAGCTTTCTTT
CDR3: CAINVGGGTEAFF

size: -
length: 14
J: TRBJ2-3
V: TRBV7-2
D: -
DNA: TGTGCCAGCAGCGGAAGCGGATACACAGATACGCAGTATTTT
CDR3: CASSGSGYTDTQYF

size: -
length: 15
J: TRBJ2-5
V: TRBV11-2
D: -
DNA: TGTGCCAGCACCCCCGGACAGAATTACCAAGAGACCCAGTACTTC
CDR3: CASTPGQNYQETQYF

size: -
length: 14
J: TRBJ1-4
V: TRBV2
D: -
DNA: TGTGCCAGCAGTGAACCCCCTAACGATGAAAAACTGTTTTTT
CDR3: CASSEPPNDEKLFF

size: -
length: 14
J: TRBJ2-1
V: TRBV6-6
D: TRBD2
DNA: TGTGCCAGCAGTACTAGCGGCTCCTACAATGAGCAGTTCTTC
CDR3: CASSTSGSYNEQFF

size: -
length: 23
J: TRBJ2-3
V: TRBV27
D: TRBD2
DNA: TGTGCCAGCAGTTTATATCAGATCCCGGGACTAGCGGGAGCCGGGTCCGGAACAGATACGCAGTATTTT
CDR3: CASSLYQIPGLAGAGSGTDTQYF

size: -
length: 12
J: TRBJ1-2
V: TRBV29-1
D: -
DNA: TGCAGCGTTGTGGGGGGGAACGAGGGCTACACCTTC
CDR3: CSVVGGNEGYTF

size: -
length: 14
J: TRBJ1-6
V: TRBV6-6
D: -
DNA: TGTGCCAGCAGTCCGACTCTGGACACAACACCCCTCCACTTT
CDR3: CASSPTLDTTPLHF

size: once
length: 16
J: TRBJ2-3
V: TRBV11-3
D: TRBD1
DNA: TGTGCCAGCAGCCCGGGGGACAGGGGGGATTTAGATACGCAGTATTTT
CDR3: CASSPGDRGDLDTQYF

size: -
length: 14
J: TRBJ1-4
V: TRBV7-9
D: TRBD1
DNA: TGTGCCAGCAGCGCCGACAGGGCCGACGAAAAACTGTTTTTT
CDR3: CASSADRADEKLFF

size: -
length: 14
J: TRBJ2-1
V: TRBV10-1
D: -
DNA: TGCGCCAGCAGTGACAGCGAAATCTACAATGAGCAGTTCTTC
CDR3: CASSDSEIYNEQFF

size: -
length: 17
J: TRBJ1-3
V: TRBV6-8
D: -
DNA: TGTGCCAGCAGTTACCACCCGGGCCGGAGCTCTGGAAACACCATATATTTT
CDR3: CASSYHPGRSSGNTIYF

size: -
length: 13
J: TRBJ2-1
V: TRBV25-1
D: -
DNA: TGTGCCAGCGTGGGGTCCCCCTACAATGAGCAGTTCTTC
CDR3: CASVGSPYNEQFF

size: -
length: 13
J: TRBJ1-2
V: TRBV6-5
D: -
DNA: TGTGCCAGTCTCTCGGGACACTCCTATGGCTACACCTTC
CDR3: CASLSGHSYGYTF

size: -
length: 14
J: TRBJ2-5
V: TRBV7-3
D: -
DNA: TGTGCCAGCAGCCTGTCAGGGGATCAAGAGACCCAGTACTTC
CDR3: CASSLSGDQETQYF

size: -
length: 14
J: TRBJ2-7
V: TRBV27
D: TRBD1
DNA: TGTGCCAGCAGTTTTGGGACAGGGTCATACGAGCAGTACTTC
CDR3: CASSFGTGSYEQYF

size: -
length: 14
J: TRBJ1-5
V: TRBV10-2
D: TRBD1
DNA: TGCGCCAGCAGTCTGACAGGGTCTACTCAGCCCCAGCATTTT
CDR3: CASSLTGSTQPQHF

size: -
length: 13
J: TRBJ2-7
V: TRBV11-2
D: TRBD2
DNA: TGTGCCAGCAGCCTGCCGGGGGGAAACGAGCAGTACTTC
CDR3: CASSLPGGNEQYF

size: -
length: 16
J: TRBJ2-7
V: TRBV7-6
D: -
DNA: TGTGCCAGCAGCTTAGGCCTGGCAGTCAGCTCCTACGAGCAGTACTTC
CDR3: CASSLGLAVSSYEQYF

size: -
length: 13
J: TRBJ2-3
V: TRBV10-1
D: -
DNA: TGCGCCAGCAGCGCCGGGGGCACAGATACGCAGTATTTT
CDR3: CASSAGGTDTQYF

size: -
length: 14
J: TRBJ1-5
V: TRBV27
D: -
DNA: TGTGCCAGCAGTTTTTTGGGGGCGCATCAGCCCCAGCATTTT
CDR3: CASSFLGAHQPQHF

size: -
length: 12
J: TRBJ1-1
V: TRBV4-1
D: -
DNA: TGCGCCAGCAGCCAAGGTAGCACTGAAGCTTTCTTT
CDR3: CASSQGSTEAFF

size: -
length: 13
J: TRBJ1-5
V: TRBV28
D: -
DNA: TGTGCCAGCAACCCCAGGAAAAATCAGCCCCAGCATTTT
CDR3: CASNPRKNQPQHF

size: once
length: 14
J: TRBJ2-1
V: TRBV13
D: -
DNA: TGTGCCAGCAGCCCCCGAGGTTTGGGCAATGAGCAGTTCTTC
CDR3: CASSPRGLGNEQFF

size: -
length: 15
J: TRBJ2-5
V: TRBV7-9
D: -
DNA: TGTGCCAGCAGCTTAGCAGGGACGCTGAAAGAGACCCAGTACTTC
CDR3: CASSLAGTLKETQYF